This entry describes one TCR beta chain. Sample-barcoded 5' priming and a J-beta primer mix drove a second PCR of about 6 to 12 cycles. Every individual sample yielded 3 million or more paired-end reads (each containing CDR3). TCRdb itself ran the 5' RACE reads through MiXCR, one entry per CDR3 protein. The top ten clones hold roughly 34% of a sample with hundreds of thousands of distinct CDR3 sequences, roughly 49% of them seen once. With 5 bases clipped from V and 12 bases from J, the junction kept 9 bases outside the gene matches. CDR3 size: 12 residues. CDR1 and CDR2 from the germline V gene are SQVTM and ANQGSEA. These data belong to a study of blood T cells in healthy people across ages.

This sequence was found in an older woman in good health. The sample was blood. The chain is built from TRBV29-1 and TRBJ1-4, with 7 bases that match TRBD1. The CDR3 loop is CSVITAGGQLFF. DNA of the CDR3: TGCAGCGTTATTACCGCAGGGGGGCAACTGTTTTTT.